The 27 T cell receptor beta chains reported below all come from one sample, sequenced in a study of T-cell reconstitution after alpha-beta-depleted transplantation in children. Unique molecular identifiers were incorporated into the prepared TCRbeta library. TCRdb reprocessed the PCR reads via MiXCR and lists one record per CDR3 protein. This sample has 490,000 or so distinct CDR3 sequences, with around an eighth found just once. The sample consisted of PBMCs from the stem cell graft donor, taken from the stem cell graft. These receptor sequences come from a human donor who donated a stem cell graft to a child with combined immunodeficiency.

This clonotype appeared a few times. The CDR3: CASSSGLWAETQYF. CDR3 DNA sequence: TGTGCCAGCAGCTCCGGACTTTGGGCAGAGACCCAGTACTTC. The rearrangement joins TRBV7-2 to TRBJ2-5; D is perhaps TRBD2 (5 bases). The CDR3 is 14 residues long. The V and J ends lost 4 bases and 4 bases respectively, with 13 bases between them. In germline, CDR1 is SGHTA, CDR2 FQGNSA.

This clonotype was picked up a small number of times. The V call is TRBV24-1, the J call TRBJ2-5, with D unclear. The germline V gene encodes CDR1 KGHDR and CDR2 SFDVKD. Trimming took 8 bases from V and 0 from J, leaving 15 bases between them. The CDR3 runs 15 residues. The CDR3 coding sequence is TGTGCCACCATCCACCTGGTAGAGGACCAAGAGACCCAGTACTTC. This codes for CATIHLVEDQETQYF.

This clonotype was recorded many times. This chain links TRBV21-1 with TRBJ2-5; the D call in the table, TRBD2, was not verified against the DNA. TRBV21-1 counts as a pseudogene. The CDR3 totals 16 residues. CDR3 in DNA: TGTGCCAGCAGCAAAGCGGGACTAGCGGGAGTGGAGACCCAGTACTTC. It translates to CASSKAGLAGVETQYF.

This clonotype appeared a few times. The CDR3: CASSQGTRVRRVEQFF. The CDR3 DNA sequence: TGTGCCAGCAGCCAAGGAACCAGGGTCAGAAGGGTTGAGCAGTTCTTC. This chain connects TRBV3-1 to TRBJ2-1, with D perhaps TRBD1 (5 bases). Per the germline V gene, CDR1 is LGHDT and CDR2 is YNNKEL (reference sequence). This CDR3 is built from 16 residues. Trimming removed 1 base from V and 9 bases from J, with 19 bases in between.

A word on this clonotype: This may be a read error, as it is one base from a much larger clone. V and J are TRBV2 and TRBJ1-1; D not resolved. Between the trimmed V and J ends, which lost 11 bases and 1 base, there was a span of 11 bases. There are 12 residues in the CDR3. Germline V gives CDR1 SNHLY, CDR2 FYNNEI. The CDR3 sequence: CACGWENTEAFF. In DNA, the CDR3 is TGTGCCTGCGGGTGGGAGAACACTGAAGCTTTCTTT. Full variable domain (missing parts from reference TRBV2 and TRBJ1-1): EPEVTQTPSHQVTQMGQEVILRCVPISNHLYFYWYRQILGQKVEFLVSFYNNEISEKSEIFDDQFSVERPDGSNFTLKIRSTKLEDSAMYFCACGWENTEAFFGQGTRLTVV.

This clonotype was seen many times. V gene TRBV12-3 or TRBV12-4 combines with J gene TRBJ1-5; D ambiguous. With 5 bases removed from V and 5 bases from J, the gap between germline ends came to 13 bases. This CDR3 has 14 amino acids. CDR3 sequence reads: CASSSRGVDQPQHF. Here the CDR3 DNA reads TGTGCCAGCAGTAGCCGGGGAGTCGATCAGCCCCAGCATTTT.

In this sample, this clonotype turned up a few times. The rearrangement links TRBV15 to TRBJ2-6, with D possibly matching TRBD1 (5 bases). Germline V lookup: CDR1 LNHNV, CDR2 YYDKDF (reference sequence). This CDR3 is built from 17 residues. V was pared by 0 bases and J by 0 bases, with 9 bases between. CDR3 residues: CATSRDRRGSGANVLTF. Written as DNA, the CDR3 is TGTGCCACCAGCAGAGATCGAAGGGGCTCTGGGGCCAACGTCCTGACTTTC.

This clonotype was counted a few times. The rearrangement links TRBV5-1 to TRBJ2-3; 9 bases match TRBD1. Germline CDR1 is SGHRS and CDR2 is YFSETQ. The CDR3 runs to 17 residues. Germline trimming cut 0 bases from V and 2 bases from J; bases unmatched to any gene: 7. The CDR3 spells CASSLAGGTGSTDTQYF. DNA of the CDR3: TGCGCCAGCAGCTTGGCCGGAGGGACAGGGTCCACAGATACGCAGTATTTT.

The CDR3 DNA sequence: TGTGCCAGCAGCCCTCGGACAGGGAGTCTTGGCTACACCTTC. As protein: CASSPRTGSLGYTF. The gene calls are TRBV7-9 and TRBJ1-2; 8 nucleotides align to TRBD1. The trim removed 5 bases at V and 7 bases at J, leaving 9 bases unmatched. CDR3 length equals 14 residues. CDR1 and CDR2 (germline): SEHNR, FQNEAQ (reference sequence).

This clonotype was seen repeatedly, ten times or more. The rearrangement uses TRBV7-3 and TRBJ2-7; no definite D call. CDR3 length: 13 residues. The germline V gene encodes CDR1 SGHTA and CDR2 FQGTGA. V lost 1 base and J lost 5, with 9 bases in between. The chain's CDR3 is CASSLMGGHEQYF. For the CDR3, the DNA is TGTGCCAGCAGCTTAATGGGCGGACACGAGCAGTACTTC. Together with reference TRBV7-3 and TRBJ2-7, the CDR3 gives the full variable domain: GAGVSQTPSNKVTEKGKYVELRCDPISGHTALYWYRQSLGQGPEFLIYFQGTGAADDSGLPNDRFFAVRPEGSVSTLKIQRTERGDSAVYLCASSLMGGHEQYFGPGTRLTVT.

This clonotype was picked up a small number of times. This rearrangement joins TRBV12-3 or TRBV12-4 to TRBJ2-1; D is unclear. The V gene lost 5 bases and the J gene lost 5 bases, with 13 bases spanning the gap. The CDR3 consists of 14 residues. The CDR3 region is CASSPIQKDNEQFF. The CDR3 DNA sequence: TGTGCCAGCAGTCCCATACAGAAGGACAATGAGCAGTTCTTC.

This clonotype showed up many times. The chain joins TRBV13 to TRBJ1-2; D perhaps matches TRBD1 (6 bases). From germline, CDR1 is PRHDT and CDR2 FYEKMQ (reference sequence). Trimming removed 5 bases at V and 7 bases at J, with 17 bases between. The CDR3 has 14 amino acids. CDR3 in amino acids: CASSVKQGYSGYTF. The CDR3 DNA follows: TGTGCCAGCAGCGTAAAGCAGGGGTATTCTGGCTACACCTTC.

In DNA form, the CDR3 reads TGTGCCAGCAGTTTGGGGGGGCCGAGGTATGAGCAGTTCTTC. It encodes CASSLGGPRYEQFF. This chain uses TRBV27 with TRBJ2-1; TRBD2 is a possible D gene (7 bases). V lost 3 bases and J 8 bases, leaving 14 bases between the germline ends. Germline-derived CDR1 and CDR2 are MNHEY and SMNVEV (reference sequence). CDR3 length: 14 amino acids.

This clonotype was observed a few times. The chain couples TRBV24-1 to TRBJ1-4; 12 positions match TRBD1. Germline CDR1 and CDR2: KGHDR and SFDVKD. This CDR3 has 17 residues. J lost 5 bases, V lost 4 bases, and 7 bases had no gene match. CDR3 nucleotide sequence: TGTGCCACCAGTGAGGGACGGGACAGGGGGCGAAATGAAAAACTGTTTTTT. Translation gives CATSEGRDRGRNEKLFF.

This clonotype was detected only a few times. This chain links TRBV5-4 with TRBJ2-7; D ambiguous. The CDR3 consists of 14 residues. Trimming shortened V by 0 bases and J by 2 bases, and 9 bases separated the two germline ends. CDR1 SGHNT and CDR2 YYREEE come from the germline V gene (reference sequence). CDR3: CASSLDLGTYEQYF. The CDR3 bases are TGTGCCAGCAGCTTGGATCTGGGGACCTACGAGCAGTACTTC.

This clonotype was observed many times. The V gene is TRBV7-2, the J gene TRBJ2-2; D gene unclear. Between the trimmed V and J ends, which lost 5 bases and 6 bases, there was a span of 10 bases. Germline lookup yields CDR1 SGHTA and CDR2 FQGNSA. CDR3 length: 13 residues. DNA of the CDR3: TGTGCCAGCAGCCCCACTCTGCCCGGGGAGCTGTTTTTT. This translates into CASSPTLPGELFF.

This clonotype has a handful of counts. This sequence joins TRBV5-5 and TRBJ2-7; D is ambiguous. Looked up from germline, CDR1 is SGHKS and CDR2 is YYEKEE (reference sequence). Trimming left V 3 bases short and J 6 bases short, with 19 bases between. The CDR3 is made up of 15 amino acids. CDR3 nucleotide sequence: TGTGCCAGCAGCTCAAAGGCTCTTCTCGACCCCGAGCAGTACTTC. Translated, it gives CASSSKALLDPEQYF.

J is TRBJ1-2 and V is TRBV12-3 or TRBV12-4; D not resolved. V was trimmed by 5 bases and J by 5 bases, leaving 9 bases between them. CDR3 length: 12 residues. CDR3 loop: CASSPGRYGYTF. In nucleotides, the CDR3 is TGTGCCAGCAGTCCGGGCCGATATGGCTACACCTTC.

Ten or more counts support this clonotype. The rearrangement links TRBV12-3 or TRBV12-4 to TRBJ2-5; D is tentatively TRBD1 or TRBD2 (5 bases each). The length of the CDR3 is 14 residues. Trimming stripped 4 bases from V and 5 bases from J, with 14 bases between. The CDR3 protein is CASSSPLEGETQYF. In DNA, the CDR3 is TGTGCCAGCAGTTCGCCCCTCGAGGGGGAGACCCAGTACTTC.

The chain joins TRBV15 to TRBJ1-2, with D maybe TRBD1 (5 bases). The CDR3 is made up of 13 amino acids. Germline CDR1 reads LNHNV; CDR2 reads YYDKDF (reference sequence). The V gene lost 0 bases and the J gene lost 8 bases, with 10 bases spanning the gap. The CDR3 reads CATSRDFTGGYTF. The CDR3, as DNA: TGTGCCACCAGCAGAGATTTTACAGGCGGCTACACCTTC.

This clonotype has just a few counts. DNA for the CDR3: TGTGCCAGCTCACCGCCTGGGGGTTGGACAGGGGTGAGCTCCTACGAGCAGTACTTC. It is translated as CASSPPGGWTGVSSYEQYF. The chain carries TRBV18 and TRBJ2-7; TRBD1 agrees at 9 bases. Trimming at V came to 3 bases and at J to 0 bases, leaving 15 bases not matched to a gene. Germline V gene lookup returns CDR1 KGHSH and CDR2 LQKENI. This CDR3 has 19 amino acids.

This sequence joins TRBV28 and TRBJ1-4, with unresolved D. V dropped 2 bases and J dropped 8 bases, with 12 bases sitting between them. The CDR3 contains 14 residues. Germline V gives CDR1 MDHEN, CDR2 SYDVKM. The CDR3 protein is CASSLPVQAEKLFF. The CDR3, as DNA: TGTGCCAGCAGTTTACCGGTCCAAGCGGAAAAACTGTTTTTT.

The chain uses TRBV5-1 and TRBJ2-1, with 7 bases identical to TRBD1. Germline trimming cut 7 bases from V and 5 bases from J; bases unmatched to any gene: 3. There are 12 residues in the CDR3. Germline V CDR1 and CDR2: SGHRS, YFSETQ. The CDR3: CASFGTDNEQFF. Here the CDR3 DNA reads TGCGCCAGCTTTGGGACAGACAATGAGCAGTTCTTC.

The chain uses TRBV12-3 or TRBV12-4 and TRBJ1-2, with D uncertain. The CDR3 extends over 15 amino acids. V was trimmed by 0 bases and J by 4 bases, leaving 12 bases between them. The CDR3 DNA is TGTGCCAGCAGTTTAGCGGACGGGATCCTCTATGGCTACACCTTC. Amino acid sequence: CASSLADGILYGYTF.

V and J are TRBV30 and TRBJ2-3, with 7 bases aligning to TRBD2. Trimming removed 0 bases from V and 4 bases from J; junction bases left unmatched: 4. The length of the CDR3 is 14 residues. Germline lookup yields CDR1 GTSNPN and CDR2 SVGIG (reference sequence). This chain's CDR3 is CAWSVGRAPDTQYF. Here the CDR3 DNA reads TGTGCCTGGAGTGTGGGGAGGGCCCCAGATACGCAGTATTTT.

V gene TRBV12-3 or TRBV12-4 combines with J gene TRBJ2-5; 16 bases line up with TRBD2. This CDR3 has 18 residues. V was pared by 6 bases and J by 3 bases, with 10 bases of the junction left unmatched. CDR3 nucleotide sequence: TGTGCCAGCAGCACGGGACTAGCGGGGGGGCCGTGGGAAGAGACCCAGTACTTC. Its translation is CASSTGLAGGPWEETQYF.

The V gene is TRBV11-3, the J gene TRBJ2-1; a weak D match, TRBD2 (6 bases). The V gene lost 1 base and the J gene lost 10 bases, with 14 bases spanning the gap. Germline CDR1 reads SGHNT; CDR2 reads YENEEA. The CDR3 length is 14 residues. The CDR3 region is CASSLGVVAGEQFF. DNA of the CDR3: TGTGCCAGCAGCTTAGGGGTAGTGGCGGGGGAGCAGTTCTTC.